This T cell receptor (beta chain) stems from a study of blood T cell repertoires in COVID-19 (dated by TCRdb to the early 2020s). With regard to the full study: Samples covering the acute and convalescent phases of COVID-19 were provided by collaborators in the United States, Italy and Spain. The material from the prospective study consisted of cDNA or gDNA derived from T cells, B-cell-depleted T cells, or PBMCs. Subjects who had been exposed to COVID-19, were actively infected with it, or had recovered from it provided the deeply sampled blood TCRbeta repertoires that made up the dataset. A freely available public database, intended as a resource for researchers studying the immune response to SARS-CoV-2, is where the repertoires were released. The samples were drawn from the first 160 participants of the ongoing ImmuneRACE study and from 1,254 subjects provided by 6 global collaborators. Sample metadata almost always included a de-identified subject ID, COVID-19 status, age in years and sex. HLA class I and class II types, where available, came from metadata supplied by the sample provider rather than from assay-based typing. Broader findings and caveats from the paper: The amount of clinical and demographic metadata varied by source and participant and was provided uncurated.

TCRbeta CDR3 regions were amplified from genomic DNA by means of the immunoSEQ Assay, a bias-controlled multiplex PCR. Per the source publication's procedure: Nucleated cell counts per sample were estimated from amplification of reference gene primers within the assay. Sequence reads were collapsed and filtered to measure the absolute abundance of every unique TCRbeta CDR3 rearrangement. Productive Simpson clonality was computed per sample as the square root of Simpson's diversity index over productive rearrangements. This immuneACCESS table, as held by TCRdb, lists in-frame sequences with V and J called but not all clones. Of the missing ones, under half trace to an unresolved V gene in checked studies; the others have no known cause. V and J calls and clone size follow that table, whereas D and trimming were derived from the DNA. The sample records approximately 140,000 clones, roughly four fifths of which are singletons. About 7% of the sample lies in the top ten.

The germline V gene sets CDR1 to KGHSH and CDR2 to LQKENI. The CDR3 has 15 amino acids, counting the end cysteine and phenylalanine. The entry retains the CDR3 DNA only, 45 bases that are in frame from base 1. V was cut back by 2 bases and J by 8 bases, leaving a gap of 13 bases between them. Each collaborating institution followed its own protocols to collect whole blood in K2EDTA tubes. Collaborator samples were shipped for TCRbeta analysis as frozen whole blood, isolated PBMCs, or DNA extracted from either sample type. About this clone: The antigen it binds to is not known. No clone much larger than this one lies a single base away; base qualities are absent.

The sequence links TRBV18 to TRBJ1-6; the best D guess is TRBD1, with 6 bases matching. Input material: peripheral blood. The source of this sequence is a human donor in a cohort sampled during active COVID-19. The DNA reads as follows: TGTGCCAGCTCACCAGCTGTCAGGGGAGATTCACCCCTCCACTTT. Its protein reads: CASSPAVRGDSPLHF.